Listed below are T cell receptor beta chains from one sample, sequenced in a study of control samples from healthy donors and cancer patients. Some clones are missing from TCRdb's copy, which holds only in-frame ones; the method was immunoSEQ multiplex PCR. The repertoire holds 97,000 or so clones, with around 90% as singletons. The sequenced material came from blood. These receptors all come from a young woman in good health. The CDR3 runs from the conserved cysteine through the conserved F or W. Fields, in order: J gene, V gene, D gene, clone size, CDR3 protein, CDR3 DNA. The D gene is left open where the match is weak. Clone size is not always given. Where it is, it says once, few, many or a class for expanded clones.

j_gene: TRBJ2-3
v_gene: TRBV19
d_gene: TRBD1
abundance: NA
CDR3aa: CASTPGQNTDTQYF
CDR3nt: TGTGCCAGTACCCCGGGACAGAACACAGATACGCAGTATTTT

j_gene: TRBJ2-3
v_gene: TRBV12-3/TRBV12-4
d_gene: NA
abundance: NA
CDR3aa: CASSPRDTQYF
CDR3nt: TGTGCCAGCAGTCCCCGAGATACGCAGTATTTT

j_gene: TRBJ1-1
v_gene: TRBV27
d_gene: NA
abundance: NA
CDR3aa: CASSLWGEGTEAFF
CDR3nt: TGTGCCAGCAGTTTATGGGGTGAGGGCACTGAAGCTTTCTTT

j_gene: TRBJ1-2
v_gene: TRBV24-1
d_gene: NA
abundance: NA
CDR3aa: CATSDPTGGPNNYGYTF
CDR3nt: TGTGCCACCAGTGACCCCACCGGCGGCCCCAATAACTATGGCTACACCTTC

j_gene: TRBJ2-2
v_gene: TRBV3-1/TRBV3-2
d_gene: NA
abundance: once
CDR3aa: CASSQEGLTNTGELFF
CDR3nt: TGTGCCAGCAGCCAAGAAGGGTTGACGAACACCGGGGAGCTGTTTTTT

j_gene: TRBJ2-7
v_gene: TRBV9
d_gene: TRBD1
abundance: NA
CDR3aa: CASSVSDRGYEQYF
CDR3nt: TGTGCCAGCAGCGTAAGCGACAGGGGCTACGAGCAGTACTTC

j_gene: TRBJ1-4
v_gene: TRBV6-5
d_gene: TRBD1
abundance: NA
CDR3aa: CASSYSSRGREKLFF
CDR3nt: TGTGCCAGCAGTTACTCCAGCAGGGGGCGGGAAAAACTGTTTTTT

j_gene: TRBJ1-2
v_gene: TRBV12-3/TRBV12-4
d_gene: TRBD1
abundance: NA
CDR3aa: CASISTGANGYTF
CDR3nt: TGTGCCAGCATCTCGACAGGGGCCAATGGCTACACCTTC

j_gene: TRBJ2-1
v_gene: TRBV28
d_gene: TRBD2
abundance: NA
CDR3aa: CASSRGGALQNEQFF
CDR3nt: TGTGCCAGCAGTCGCGGGGGGGCTCTTCAGAATGAGCAGTTCTTC

j_gene: TRBJ2-1
v_gene: TRBV9
d_gene: TRBD2
abundance: NA
CDR3aa: CASSVGAGYNEQFF
CDR3nt: TGTGCCAGCAGCGTAGGAGCGGGATACAATGAGCAGTTCTTC

j_gene: TRBJ2-2
v_gene: TRBV9
d_gene: TRBD1
abundance: NA
CDR3aa: CASSDTGTGAGELFF
CDR3nt: TGTGCCAGCAGCGATACCGGGACAGGGGCCGGGGAGCTGTTTTTT

j_gene: TRBJ1-1
v_gene: TRBV29-1
d_gene: NA
abundance: once
CDR3aa: CSVVLGIMNTEAFF
CDR3nt: TGCAGCGTTGTTTTGGGGATCATGAACACTGAAGCTTTCTTT

j_gene: TRBJ1-5
v_gene: TRBV18
d_gene: NA
abundance: NA
CDR3aa: CASSLGTSWIQPQHF
CDR3nt: TGTGCCAGCTCACTTGGGACCTCGTGGATTCAGCCCCAGCATTTT

j_gene: TRBJ1-4
v_gene: TRBV10-3
d_gene: TRBD1
abundance: NA
CDR3aa: CAISESGTGAPGEKLFF
CDR3nt: TGTGCCATCAGTGAGTCCGGGACAGGGGCACCCGGTGAAAAACTGTTTTTT

j_gene: TRBJ1-5
v_gene: TRBV14
d_gene: NA
abundance: NA
CDR3aa: CASSQGQGNVRNQPQHF
CDR3nt: TGTGCCAGCAGCCAAGGTCAGGGGAATGTACGCAATCAGCCCCAGCATTTT

j_gene: TRBJ1-5
v_gene: TRBV27
d_gene: TRBD1
abundance: NA
CDR3aa: CASRGSGQRWGNQPQHF
CDR3nt: TGTGCCAGCAGGGGCTCGGGACAGCGTTGGGGCAATCAGCCCCAGCATTTT

j_gene: TRBJ2-2
v_gene: TRBV18
d_gene: TRBD1
abundance: NA
CDR3aa: CASSPISGGTGELFF
CDR3nt: TGTGCCAGCTCACCAATCTCAGGGGGCACCGGGGAGCTGTTTTTT

j_gene: TRBJ1-5
v_gene: TRBV30
d_gene: NA
abundance: NA
CDR3aa: CAWNTGGSSQPQHF
CDR3nt: TGTGCCTGGAATACAGGCGGGTCAAGCCAGCCCCAGCATTTT

j_gene: TRBJ2-7
v_gene: TRBV28
d_gene: NA
abundance: NA
CDR3aa: CASSSWTEDSYEQYF
CDR3nt: TGTGCCAGCAGCTCCTGGACCGAGGACTCCTACGAGCAGTACTTC

j_gene: TRBJ1-2
v_gene: TRBV6-5
d_gene: NA
abundance: NA
CDR3aa: CASTRTGNYGYTF
CDR3nt: TGTGCCAGCACCAGAACAGGGAACTATGGCTACACCTTC

j_gene: TRBJ2-7
v_gene: TRBV4-2
d_gene: TRBD1
abundance: few
CDR3aa: CASSQQGASSYEQYF
CDR3nt: TGTGCCAGCAGCCAACAGGGGGCGAGCTCCTACGAGCAGTACTTC

j_gene: TRBJ1-2
v_gene: TRBV7-9
d_gene: NA
abundance: NA
CDR3aa: CASSLVDIGFYGYTF
CDR3nt: TGTGCCAGCAGCTTAGTAGATATCGGATTTTATGGCTACACCTTC

j_gene: TRBJ2-7
v_gene: TRBV28
d_gene: NA
abundance: NA
CDR3aa: CASSPPTQGSHEQYF
CDR3nt: TGTGCCAGCAGTCCCCCGACCCAGGGCTCCCACGAGCAGTACTTC

j_gene: TRBJ2-3
v_gene: TRBV15
d_gene: TRBD2
abundance: NA
CDR3aa: CATSRERGSGGDTQYF
CDR3nt: TGTGCCACCAGCAGAGAGCGCGGGAGCGGGGGAGATACGCAGTATTTT

j_gene: TRBJ2-2
v_gene: TRBV19
d_gene: NA
abundance: NA
CDR3aa: CASSSTGPGELFF
CDR3nt: TGTGCCAGTAGTAGCACAGGGCCCGGGGAGCTGTTTTTT